Given below is one T cell receptor beta chain in context. Its antigen is as yet unknown. The CDR3 spans 15 residues. V was pared by 0 bases and J by 3 bases, with 11 bases between. This specimen belongs to a study of identical twins. Study-wide results and caveats: Excess sharing between twins was weaker in beta out-of-frame sequences. Partly confounded zero-insertion analyses could result from invariant MAIT and iNKT cells.

cDNA molecules carried unique molecular identifiers, and template switching added a universal primer site. Each CDR3 protein is one row after TCRdb ran MiXCR on the 5' RACE reads. The sample yields some 600,000 distinct CDR3 sequences, roughly 6.6% seen once. In addition, the sample was reused for a study of yellow fever vaccine responses in identical twins.

The sample comprised PBMCs. This receptor was identified in a woman between 18 and 29 years old in good health. V gene TRBV12-3 or TRBV12-4 combines with J gene TRBJ1-2; weak D call: TRBD1 (5 bases). CDR3 bases: TGTGCCAGCAGTTTAGCGCGGAAGGGGTACTATGGCTACACCTTC. Its translation is CASSLARKGYYGYTF.